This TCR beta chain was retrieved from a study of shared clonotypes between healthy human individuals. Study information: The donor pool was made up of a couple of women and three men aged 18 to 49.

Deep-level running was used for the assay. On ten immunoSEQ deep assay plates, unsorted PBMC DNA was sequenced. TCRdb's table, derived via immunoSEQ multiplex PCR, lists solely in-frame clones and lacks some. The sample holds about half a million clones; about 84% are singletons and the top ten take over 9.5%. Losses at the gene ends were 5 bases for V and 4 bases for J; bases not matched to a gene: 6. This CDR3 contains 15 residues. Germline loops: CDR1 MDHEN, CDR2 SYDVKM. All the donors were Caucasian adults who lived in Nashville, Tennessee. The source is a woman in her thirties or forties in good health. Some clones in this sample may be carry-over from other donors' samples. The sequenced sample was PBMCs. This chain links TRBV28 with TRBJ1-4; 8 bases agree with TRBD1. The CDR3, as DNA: TGTGCCAGCAGTCCACTGGACAGGGATAATGAAAAACTGTTTTTT. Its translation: CASSPLDRDNEKLFF.